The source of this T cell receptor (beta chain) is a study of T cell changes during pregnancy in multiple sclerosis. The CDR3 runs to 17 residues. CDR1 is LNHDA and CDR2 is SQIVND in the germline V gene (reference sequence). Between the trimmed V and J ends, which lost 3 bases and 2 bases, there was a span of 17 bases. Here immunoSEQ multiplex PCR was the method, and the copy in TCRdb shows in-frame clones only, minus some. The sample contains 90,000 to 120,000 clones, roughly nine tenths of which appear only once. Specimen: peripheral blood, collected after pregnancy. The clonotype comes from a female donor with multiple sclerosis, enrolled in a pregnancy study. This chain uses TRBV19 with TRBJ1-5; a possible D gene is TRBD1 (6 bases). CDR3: CASSIPRGLLGNQPQHF. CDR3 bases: TGTGCCAGTAGTATCCCGCGGGGGCTACTGGGCAATCAGCCCCAGCATTTT.